This T cell receptor beta chain was sequenced during a study of cytomegalovirus exposure and HLA in healthy donors. On this clone itself: Antigen unknown.

The PCR had 60 Vbeta and 13 Jbeta primers. Here immunoSEQ multiplex PCR was the method, and the copy in TCRdb shows in-frame clones only, minus some. The repertoire consists of 250,000 or so clones, with about nine tenths occurring once and the leading ten covering 1.5% to 2%. Findings and caveats of the study: In a later analysis, productive TCRs from donors in an Asian-associated ancestry cluster reportedly carried fewer N-insertions than the cohort mean. There were some V segments, including TRBV6-2 and TRBV6-3, excluded as indistinguishable.

The CDR3 runs to 14 residues. CDR1 is MNHNY, CDR2 SVGAGI, per germline (reference sequence). Germline trimming cut 7 bases from V and 0 bases from J; bases unmatched to any gene: 5. Each donor was healthy, and each was a bone marrow donor. The V gene is TRBV6-6, the J gene TRBJ1-1; TRBD1 matches 7 bases. The sequencing input was PBMCs. The TCR sequence derives from a girl aged 2 to 10 in good health and CMV-seronegative. CDR3 in DNA: TGTGCCAGCAAAGGGGGCGGGCTGAACACTGAAGCTTTCTTT. Translation: CASKGGGLNTEAFF.